The clone carrying this TCR beta chain was counted at least ten times. TCRdb recomputed calls from the PCR reads with MiXCR, one row per CDR3 protein. The data show more than 300,000 distinct CDR3 sequences, with over 20% seen just once and over 0.7% held by the top ten. Naive CD8 T cells were sorted, and the gate applied was CD8+CD4-CCR7+CD45RA+. This sample stems from a study of molecular identifiers for immune sequencing clone quantification. Germline-derived CDR1 and CDR2 are SEHNR and FQNEAQ (reference sequence). V trimming: 5 bases; J trimming: 1 base; junction bases outside the gene matches: 3. This CDR3 has 15 residues.

The genes are TRBV7-9 and TRBJ1-1, with TRBD1 matching over 11 bases. Sequencing was carried out using naive CD8+ T cells from blood, with Jurkat cell RNA spiked in. Subset indicated: FACS-sorted CD8+CD4-CCR7+CD45RA+ naive T cells. This clonotype was obtained from a human donor in good health. Some libraries in this study had Jurkat cell RNA spiked in. The CDR3 DNA follows: TGTGCCAGCAGCGGACAGGGGGCTACGAACACTGAAGCTTTCTTT. As protein: CASSGQGATNTEAFF.